The 4 T cell receptor beta chains below all came from one sample that was sequenced in a study of blood T cells in healthy people across ages. For the second PCR, which ran for about 6 to 11 cycles, a sample-barcoded 5' primer and a J-beta primer mix were used. TCRdb reanalysed the 5' RACE reads using MiXCR and keeps one entry per CDR3 protein. Of hundreds of thousands of distinct CDR3 sequences listed, about 42% are singletons. The sample was blood. The receptor source for this set is a man aged 55 to 70 in good health.

This clonotype was counted between two and nine times. The gene calls are TRBV12-3 or TRBV12-4 and TRBJ2-1; a weak D match, TRBD1 (6 bases). The CDR3 runs to 15 residues. The V end lost 5 bases, the J end lost 7 bases, and 18 bases lay between the germline ends. CDR3 sequence (DNA): TGTGCCAGCAGTACACAGGGCGCCTTGGGGAATGAGCAGTTCTTC. It specifies CASSTQGALGNEQFF.

In its sample, this clonotype was seen a few times. The gene calls are TRBV27 and TRBJ1-2, with 8 positions matching TRBD1. In germline, CDR1 is MNHEY, CDR2 SMNVEV (reference sequence). CDR3 length equals 18 residues. J gave up 4 bases and V 6 bases, and 19 bases lay outside the gene matches. The CDR3 nucleotides read TGTGCCAGCAGACCCGGACAGGGCACCCCGGGGTTTACCTATGGCTACACCTTC. Translation gives CASRPGQGTPGFTYGYTF.

This rearrangement joins TRBV4-3 to TRBJ2-1; D may be TRBD1 or TRBD2 (5 bases each). The CDR3 contains 16 residues. Germline V CDR1 and CDR2: LGHNA, YSLEER. V lost 3 bases to trimming and J lost 0 bases, with 12 bases between them. CDR3 in DNA: TGCGCCAGCAGCCAGACGGGACCGAGCTCCTACAATGAGCAGTTCTTC. Protein: CASSQTGPSSYNEQFF.

This clonotype was counted between two and nine times. V and J are TRBV5-6 and TRBJ1-1; no clear D. CDR1 and CDR2 from the germline V gene are SGHDT and YYEEEE. V was trimmed by 4 bases and J by 1 base, leaving 14 bases between them. The CDR3 is 15 amino acids. The CDR3 spells CASSPDLDANTEAFF. CDR3 in DNA: TGTGCCAGCAGCCCGGACCTGGACGCGAACACTGAAGCTTTCTTT.